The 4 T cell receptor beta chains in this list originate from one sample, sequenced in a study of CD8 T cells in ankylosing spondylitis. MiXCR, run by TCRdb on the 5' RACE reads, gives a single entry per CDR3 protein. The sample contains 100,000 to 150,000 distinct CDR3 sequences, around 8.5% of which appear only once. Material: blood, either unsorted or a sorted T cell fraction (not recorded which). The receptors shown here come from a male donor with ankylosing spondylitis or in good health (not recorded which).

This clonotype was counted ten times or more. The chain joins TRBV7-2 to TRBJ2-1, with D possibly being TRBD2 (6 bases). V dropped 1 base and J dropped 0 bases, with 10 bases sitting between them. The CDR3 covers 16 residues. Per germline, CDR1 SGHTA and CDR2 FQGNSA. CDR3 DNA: TGTGCCAGCAGCTTAGGTAGCGGAAGCTCCTACAATGAGCAGTTCTTC. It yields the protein CASSLGSGSSYNEQFF.

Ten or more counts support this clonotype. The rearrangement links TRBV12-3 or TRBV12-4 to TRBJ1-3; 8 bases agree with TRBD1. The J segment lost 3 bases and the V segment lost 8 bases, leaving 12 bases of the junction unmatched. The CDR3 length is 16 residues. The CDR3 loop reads CASAQDRASRGNTIYF. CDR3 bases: TGTGCCAGCGCCCAGGACAGGGCTTCCCGTGGAAACACCATATATTTT.

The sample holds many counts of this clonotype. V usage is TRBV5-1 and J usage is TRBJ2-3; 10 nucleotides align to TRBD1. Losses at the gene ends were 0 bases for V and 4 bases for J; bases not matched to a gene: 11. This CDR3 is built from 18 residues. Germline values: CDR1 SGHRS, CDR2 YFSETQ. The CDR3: CASSLAPPGTGVPDTQYF. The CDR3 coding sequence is TGCGCCAGCAGCTTGGCCCCCCCCGGGACAGGGGTCCCAGATACGCAGTATTTT.

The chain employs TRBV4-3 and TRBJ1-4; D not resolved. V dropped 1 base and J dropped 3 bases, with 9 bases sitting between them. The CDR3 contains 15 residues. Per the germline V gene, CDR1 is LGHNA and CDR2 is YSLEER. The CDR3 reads CASSQGRVANEKLFF. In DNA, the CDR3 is TGCGCCAGCAGCCAAGGAAGGGTAGCTAATGAAAAACTGTTTTTT.